These 26 T cell receptor beta chains originate from one sample sequenced in a study of T cell responses to AZD1222 COVID-19 vaccine. Profiled with immunoSEQ multiplex PCR; TCRdb holds only in-frame clones, not every one. Of approximately 120,000 clones in the sample, 75% to 85% were seen once. Sample: peripheral blood, taken 28 days after the second AZD1222 dose. The receptor set was obtained from an adult who received the AZD1222 COVID-19 vaccine.

V gene TRBV6-1 combines with J gene TRBJ1-2; TRBD1 is a possible D gene (5 bases). This CDR3 contains 16 residues. Germline CDR1 reads MNHNS; CDR2 reads SASEGT. Deletions cut 2 bases from V and 4 bases from J, with 17 bases between. CDR3 nucleotides: TGTGCCAGCAGTGAAAAAGGTGGAGGGGAAGGCTATGGCTACACCTTC. This gives the protein CASSEKGGGEGYGYTF.

V and J are TRBV6-1 and TRBJ1-3; D is uncertain. Germline CDR1 reads MNHNS; CDR2 reads SASEGT. The CDR3 has 15 amino acids. With 0 bases removed from V and 0 bases from J, the gap between germline ends came to 6 bases. The DNA for the CDR3 is TGTGCCAGCAGTGAAGCGCCGTACTCTGGAAACACCATATATTTT. Its protein is CASSEAPYSGNTIYF.

The chain combines TRBV15 with TRBJ2-1; D not certain. V was clipped by 5 bases and J by 7 bases, with 6 bases between them. There are 11 residues in the CDR3. In germline, CDR1 is LNHNV, CDR2 YYDKDF (reference sequence). CDR3 DNA sequence: TGTGCCACCAGCGCCTTGAATGAGCAGTTCTTC. Protein product: CATSALNEQFF. The whole variable domain, filled in from reference TRBV15 and TRBJ2-1, reads DAMVIQNPRYQVTQFGKPVTLSCSQTLNHNVMYWYQQKSSQAPKLLFHYYDKDFNNEADTPDNFQSRRPNTSFCFLDIRSPGLGDTAMYLCATSALNEQFFGPGTRLTVL.

The CDR3 here is CASSTGLGQPQHF. The CDR3, as DNA: TGTGCCAGCAGCACAGGGTTGGGCCAGCCCCAGCATTTT. V gene TRBV7-3 combines with J gene TRBJ1-5, with a tentative D call TRBD1 (6 bases). The CDR3 is 13 residues long. The V end was cut by 5 bases, the J end by 7 bases, with 12 bases between. Germline V lookup: CDR1 SGHTA, CDR2 FQGTGA.

The chain carries TRBV4-3 and TRBJ2-5, with TRBD2 matching over 8 bases. V dropped 4 bases and J dropped 5; count of bases not matched to a gene: 3. Germline CDR1 reads LGHNA; CDR2 reads YSLEER. The CDR3 spans 13 residues. The CDR3 nucleotides read TGCGCCAGCAGCCCAAGACTAGCGGAGACCCAGTACTTC. Its translation is CASSPRLAETQYF.

The chain uses TRBV27 and TRBJ1-3; D perhaps matches TRBD1 (6 bases). This CDR3 has 16 amino acids. CDR1 MNHEY and CDR2 SMNVEV come from the germline V gene (reference sequence). V was clipped by 6 bases and J by 2 bases, with 17 bases between them. CDR3 DNA sequence: TGTGCCAGCAGCCCCGTGGGGGGGGCCGCTGGAAACACCATATATTTT. Translated: CASSPVGGAAGNTIYF.

This clone appeared a single time. The rearrangement uses TRBV5-6 and TRBJ1-4, with D hard to call. Per the germline V gene, CDR1 is SGHDT and CDR2 is YYEEEE. The length of the CDR3 is 15 residues. V shed 0 bases and J shed 4 bases, with 10 bases lying between them. The CDR3 nucleotides read TGTGCCAGCAGCTTGGTCCAGGCTGTTAATGAAAAACTGTTTTTT. Amino acids: CASSLVQAVNEKLFF.

This rearrangement joins TRBV7-2 to TRBJ2-2; maybe TRBD2 (6 bases). Trimming left V 5 bases short and J 5 bases short, with 18 bases between. Germline V gene data show CDR1 as SGHTA and CDR2 as FQGNSA. The CDR3 is 16 amino acids. For the CDR3, the DNA is TGTGCCAGCAGCCCCAATGGGCGGGGAAAGACCGGGGAGCTGTTTTTT. It encodes CASSPNGRGKTGELFF.

V usage is TRBV7-2 and J usage is TRBJ2-7; 16 bases map to TRBD2. V lost 3 bases, J lost 4 bases, and 12 bases stayed unmatched. Germline lookup yields CDR1 SGHTA and CDR2 FQGNSA. This CDR3 contains 19 residues. In DNA form, the CDR3 reads TGTGCCAGCAGCTTGGGAGGTTCGGGGACTAGCGGGGGGGCTTACGAGCAGTACTTC. Protein sequence: CASSLGGSGTSGGAYEQYF.

The gene calls are TRBV5-8 and TRBJ2-5; D may be TRBD1 (6 bases). CDR1 SGHTS and CDR2 YDEGEE come from the germline V gene. This CDR3 comprises 14 residues. Deletions cut 5 bases from V and 2 bases from J, with 13 bases between. The CDR3 coding sequence is TGTGCCAGCAGACAGGGCCCTGGACAAGAGACCCAGTACTTC. Protein sequence: CASRQGPGQETQYF. Combining the CDR3 with reference TRBV5-8 and TRBJ2-5 gives the whole variable domain EAGVTQSPTHLIKTRGQQATLRCSPISGHTSVYWYQQALGLGLQFLLWYDEGEERNRGNFPPRFSGRQFPNYSSELNVNALELEDSALYLCASRQGPGQETQYFGPGTRLLVL.

The V call is TRBV18, the J call TRBJ2-1; maybe TRBD2 (5 bases). V was cut by 3 bases and J by 6 bases, with 12 bases left in between. Germline V gene sequence: CDR1 KGHSH, CDR2 LQKENI. The CDR3 has 14 residues. CDR3 nucleotides: TGTGCCAGCTCACCGCAATTCCTAGCCAATGAGCAGTTCTTC. It specifies CASSPQFLANEQFF. The whole variable domain, filled in from reference TRBV18 and TRBJ2-1, reads NAGVMQNPRHLVRRRGQEARLRCSPMKGHSHVYWYRQLPEEGLKFMVYLQKENIIDESGMPKERFSAEFPKEGPSILRIQQVVRGDSAAYFCASSPQFLANEQFFGPGTRLTVL.

J is TRBJ1-1 and V is TRBV4-3, with 7 bases that match TRBD1. J gave up 8 bases and V 0 bases, and 3 bases lay outside the gene matches. This CDR3 has 13 amino acids. Germline lookup yields CDR1 LGHNA and CDR2 YSLEER. CDR3 protein: CASSQDTTGEAFF. The DNA for the CDR3 is TGCGCCAGCAGCCAAGATACGACAGGGGAAGCTTTCTTT.

J is TRBJ1-5 and V is TRBV9; D may be TRBD1 (5 bases). Trimming removed 0 bases at V and 7 bases at J, with 14 bases between. This CDR3 contains 15 residues. Germline V gene data show CDR1 as SGDLS and CDR2 as YYNGEE. The CDR3 sequence is CASSVGVAGEQPQHF. DNA for the CDR3: TGTGCCAGCAGCGTAGGAGTAGCGGGGGAACAGCCCCAGCATTTT.

The chain employs TRBV5-1 and TRBJ2-1, with D perhaps assigned TRBD1 or TRBD2 (6 bases each). CDR1 and CDR2 (germline): SGHRS, YFSETQ. The CDR3 has 13 amino acids. Trimming left V 4 bases short and J 9 bases short, with 14 bases between. CDR3 in DNA: TGCGCCAGCAGCCGGGACTTAGGGGGTGAGCAGTTCTTC. This codes for CASSRDLGGEQFF.

The count of this clone is one. V gene TRBV7-2 combines with J gene TRBJ2-2; D is perhaps TRBD2 (5 bases). V was cut by 6 bases and J by 5 bases, with 13 bases left in between. Germline values: CDR1 SGHTA, CDR2 FQGNSA. The CDR3 is 14 residues long. CDR3 sequence: CASRPGFTTGELFF. The CDR3 DNA is TGTGCCAGCAGGCCGGGATTCACGACCGGGGAGCTGTTTTTT.

This clone was observed once. The chain joins TRBV15 to TRBJ2-7; perhaps TRBD2 as D (7 bases). The CDR3 sequence is 16 residues long. CDR1 is LNHNV and CDR2 is YYDKDF in the germline V gene (reference sequence). The V gene lost 1 base and the J gene lost 7 bases, with 20 bases spanning the gap. CDR3 sequence reads: CATSRGGRGPLKEQYF. DNA of the CDR3: TGTGCCACCAGCAGAGGCGGGCGGGGGCCCCTAAAGGAGCAGTACTTC.

This clone appeared a few times. This chain uses TRBV28 with TRBJ1-5; D is undetermined. The V gene's germline CDR1 is MDHEN and CDR2 SYDVKM. CDR3 length: 13 amino acids. V was clipped by 1 base and J by 3 bases, with 4 bases between them. Here the CDR3 reads CASSLLNNQPQHF. The CDR3 bases are TGTGCCAGCAGTTTATTAAACAATCAGCCCCAGCATTTT. Together with reference TRBV28 and TRBJ1-5, the CDR3 gives the full variable domain: DVKVTQSSRYLVKRTGEKVFLECVQDMDHENMFWYRQDPGLGLRLIYFSYDVKMKEKGDIPEGYSVSREKKERFSLILESASTNQTSMYLCASSLLNNQPQHFGDGTRLSIL.

This sequence joins TRBV15 and TRBJ1-5; D call uncertain. This CDR3 is built from 14 residues. The ends were cut back, 0 bases at V and 7 bases at J, with 10 bases in the middle. Germline V CDR1 and CDR2: LNHNV, YYDKDF (reference sequence). CDR3 amino acids: CATSRDKGWQPQHF. The CDR3, as DNA: TGTGCCACCAGCAGAGATAAGGGTTGGCAGCCCCAGCATTTT.

The chain has TRBV15 and TRBJ2-2; D assignment may be TRBD1 or TRBD2 (5 bases each). V gave up 9 bases and J gave up 3 bases, with 17 bases separating them. The CDR3 has 15 residues. The germline CDR1 and CDR2 sequences are LNHNV and YYDKDF (reference sequence). The DNA for the CDR3 is TGTGCCACAGCCACCGGGACCGCCGACACCGGGGAGCTGTTTTTT. Its translation is CATATGTADTGELFF.

This chain connects TRBV19 to TRBJ1-5; TRBD1 might be the D (5 bases). The V gene's germline CDR1 is LNHDA and CDR2 SQIVND (reference sequence). This CDR3 is 15 amino acids long. V lost 3 bases and J lost 4, with 13 bases in between. The CDR3 coding sequence is TGTGCCAGTAGTATTGCAGGGAATTTAAATCAGCCCCAGCATTTT. This codes for CASSIAGNLNQPQHF.

This chain connects TRBV19 to TRBJ2-1, with a possible D match to TRBD2 (5 bases). V lost 7 bases, J lost 0 bases, and 16 bases lay in between. In germline, CDR1 is LNHDA, CDR2 SQIVND (reference sequence). There are 16 residues in the CDR3. The CDR3 DNA sequence: TGTGCCAGTATGGGCGGACTTACGAGCTCCTACAATGAGCAGTTCTTC. Its translation is CASMGGLTSSYNEQFF.

The chain has TRBV5-1 and TRBJ2-7; TRBD1 matches at 10 bases. The CDR3 is made up of 14 amino acids. Per germline, CDR1 SGHRS and CDR2 YFSETQ. V was pared by 0 bases and J by 4 bases, with 1 base of the junction left unmatched. This CDR3 is CASSLGQGAYEQYF. Written as DNA, the CDR3 is TGCGCCAGCAGCTTGGGACAGGGGGCTTACGAGCAGTACTTC.

The chain joins TRBV19 to TRBJ1-2; no reliable D call. CDR3 length: 16 residues. CDR1 is LNHDA and CDR2 is SQIVND in the germline V gene (reference sequence). With 4 bases removed from V and 4 bases from J, the gap between germline ends came to 19 bases. The CDR3 DNA sequence: TGTGCCAGTAGTACCCTCGACCGGACGGCAACCTATGGCTACACCTTC. Protein: CASSTLDRTATYGYTF.

Here the CDR3 DNA reads TGTGCCAGCAGCCAAGATAGACCTTCGGACACCATATATTTT. Translating it yields CASSQDRPSDTIYF. The rearrangement joins TRBV3-1 (or the pseudogene TRBV3-2) to TRBJ1-3; D remains unclear. From germline, CDR1 is LGHDT and CDR2 YNNKEL (reference sequence). The CDR3 runs to 14 residues. The V end was cut by 0 bases, the J end by 8 bases, with 11 bases between.

The V gene is TRBV6-5, the J gene TRBJ1-1; no clear D gene. The CDR3 contains 11 residues. Germline-derived CDR1 and CDR2 are MNHEY and SVGAGI. V lost 8 bases to trimming and J lost 4 bases, with 8 bases between them. DNA for the CDR3: TGTGCCAGCCTGTTGGGCACTGAAGCTTTCTTT. It encodes CASLLGTEAFF.

A remark on this clone: One end of the junction is discordant with germline, which a read error may explain. This CDR3 reads CASSPDSHQETQYF. CDR3 bases: TGTGCTAGCAGCCCCGACAGCCACCAAGAGACCCAGTACTTC. The chain is built from TRBV7-7 and TRBJ2-5; tentatively, D is TRBD1 (5 bases). CDR3 length: 14 residues. CDR1 and CDR2 (germline): SSHAT, FNYEAQ (reference sequence).